The rows below give T cell receptor beta chains drawn from one sample of a study of T cells after posttransplantation cyclophosphamide. Method: immunoSEQ multiplex PCR; TCRdb's copy keeps in-frame clones and lacks some. This sample has approximately 39,000 clones and no singletons, with approximately 2.4% in the ten largest. Sequencing was carried out using PBMCs. The source is a man aged 45-65 years in good health, CMV-negative, and a related stem cell transplant donor. CDR3s leave out the opening cysteine and the closing phenylalanine or tryptophan.

J gene: TRBJ2-7
V gene: TRBV30
CDR3 protein: AWSVQGFEQY

J gene: TRBJ2-5
V gene: TRBV6-5
CDR3 protein: ASSPQGSGQETQY

J gene: TRBJ2-7
V gene: TRBV4-1
CDR3 protein: ASSRQDSSYEQY

J gene: TRBJ2-5
V gene: TRBV19
CDR3 protein: ASRRTSGSQETQY

J gene: TRBJ1-1
V gene: TRBV7-9
CDR3 protein: ASSSQAVGNTEAF

J gene: TRBJ2-1
V gene: TRBV7-3
CDR3 protein: ASSWNRGTQF

J gene: TRBJ1-2
V gene: TRBV5-4
CDR3 protein: ASSSMQGADYGYT

J gene: TRBJ1-1
V gene: TRBV19
CDR3 protein: ASSFTPGVTEAF

J gene: TRBJ2-5
V gene: TRBV9
CDR3 protein: ASSVGRGGETQY

J gene: TRBJ2-3
V gene: TRBV7-9
CDR3 protein: ASSLGYLGGGKGDTQY

J gene: TRBJ2-2
V gene: TRBV7-2
CDR3 protein: ASSLYRGLGGELF

J gene: TRBJ2-7
V gene: TRBV11-2
CDR3 protein: ASSPVRDRGRWGLYEQY

J gene: TRBJ2-3
V gene: TRBV9
CDR3 protein: ASSPMNQRDSTDTQY

J gene: TRBJ2-1
V gene: TRBV5-1
CDR3 protein: ASSLVGESSYNEQF

J gene: TRBJ1-1
V gene: TRBV6-5
CDR3 protein: ASAGFTEAF

J gene: TRBJ1-3
V gene: TRBV6-5
CDR3 protein: ASNTKQGGNTIY

J gene: TRBJ1-2
V gene: TRBV19
CDR3 protein: ASSLAGVGYT

J gene: TRBJ2-7
V gene: TRBV7-3
CDR3 protein: AFGRGYEQY

J gene: TRBJ1-1
V gene: TRBV27
CDR3 protein: AARDRGNTEAF

J gene: TRBJ1-2
V gene: TRBV6-5
CDR3 protein: ASSDSNGYT

J gene: TRBJ2-3
V gene: TRBV2
CDR3 protein: ASRETSGGADTQY

J gene: TRBJ2-1
V gene: TRBV5-6
CDR3 protein: ASSLGASGYNEQF

J gene: TRBJ1-2
V gene: TRBV14
CDR3 protein: ASSLVTGVLYGYT

J gene: TRBJ1-4
V gene: TRBV29-1
CDR3 protein: SALGRTNEKLF

J gene: TRBJ2-7
V gene: TRBV2
CDR3 protein: ASSEFHTGSEQY

J gene: TRBJ1-3
V gene: TRBV25-1
CDR3 protein: ASEDPTGNTIY

J gene: TRBJ2-3
V gene: TRBV14
CDR3 protein: ASSPLGGGVDTQY

J gene: TRBJ2-6
V gene: TRBV9
CDR3 protein: ASTTERGGVGANVLT

J gene: TRBJ2-1
V gene: TRBV18
CDR3 protein: ASSPPMGLAGGRPYNEQF

J gene: TRBJ1-1
V gene: TRBV19
CDR3 protein: ASSIDYQGRTEAF

J gene: TRBJ2-3
V gene: TRBV6-5
CDR3 protein: ASSSRQEDTDTQY

J gene: TRBJ1-3
V gene: TRBV5-6
CDR3 protein: ASSLRRGGNTIY

J gene: TRBJ2-1
V gene: TRBV5-1
CDR3 protein: ASGGGREQF

J gene: TRBJ2-3
V gene: TRBV4-3
CDR3 protein: ASGGQGAGSTDTQY

J gene: TRBJ2-7
V gene: TRBV5-8
CDR3 protein: ASSTPGQGLYEQY

J gene: TRBJ1-4
V gene: TRBV29-1
CDR3 protein: SAQRGSNEKLF

J gene: TRBJ2-2
V gene: TRBV6-6
CDR3 protein: ASSSDRNTGELF

J gene: TRBJ2-5
V gene: TRBV11-3
CDR3 protein: ASSAGGQETQY

J gene: TRBJ2-3
V gene: TRBV29-1
CDR3 protein: SGETGGTDTQY

J gene: TRBJ2-7
V gene: TRBV11-3
CDR3 protein: ASSGTSGTREQY

J gene: TRBJ1-2
V gene: TRBV27
CDR3 protein: ASSLHRAYGYT

J gene: TRBJ2-3
V gene: TRBV9
CDR3 protein: ASSVESAGGATDTQY

J gene: TRBJ1-5
V gene: TRBV13
CDR3 protein: ASSLNGRGGGDQPQH

J gene: TRBJ1-2
V gene: TRBV27
CDR3 protein: ASSQGGSYT

J gene: TRBJ2-7
V gene: TRBV2
CDR3 protein: ASLLPGQGGVNEQY

J gene: TRBJ2-5
V gene: TRBV4-1
CDR3 protein: ASSQEQRGGQETQY

J gene: TRBJ1-2
V gene: TRBV5-1
CDR3 protein: ASSLEGQGLRGYT

J gene: TRBJ1-1
V gene: TRBV10-1
CDR3 protein: ASSESLHLGDYEAF